These 23 T cell receptor beta chains were all obtained from the same sample, sequenced in a study of T-cell reconstitution after alpha-beta-depleted transplantation in children. Using unique molecular identifiers, the investigators prepared the TCRbeta library. TCRdb processed the PCR reads anew with MiXCR; each CDR3 protein has one entry. Among over 150,000 distinct CDR3 sequences listed, roughly 6.6% were seen once. The source material was PBMCs, sampled before TCRalphabeta/CD19-depleted stem cell transplant. The receptors stem from a boy under 10 years old with acute lymphoblastic leukemia, due to receive a stem cell transplant.

Comments on this clonotype: This may be a read error: a much more frequent sequence differs by one nucleotide. This rearrangement joins TRBV14 to TRBJ2-7; D gene uncertain. The CDR3 consists of 12 residues. Germline CDR1 SGHDN, CDR2 FVKESK. The CDR3 DNA follows: TGTGCCAACAGCCAAGGGCCCGCAGACCAGTACTTC. Translation gives CANSQGPADQYF.

This clonotype has more than one count but fewer than ten. CDR3 sequence reads: CATSDFPAGGAETQYF. CDR3 in DNA: TGTGCCACCAGTGATTTTCCGGCCGGGGGCGCCGAGACCCAGTACTTC. The chain recombines TRBV24-1 with TRBJ2-5, with D perhaps TRBD1 or TRBD2 (6 bases each). Trimming removed 1 base from V and 5 bases from J, with 16 bases in between. The CDR3 runs to 16 residues. Germline lookup yields CDR1 KGHDR and CDR2 SFDVKD.

At least ten counts were recorded for this clonotype. The chain couples TRBV15 to TRBJ2-7; 9 positions agree with TRBD2. This CDR3 is 15 amino acids long. J lost 2 bases, V lost 5 bases, and 7 bases had no gene match. Germline V gives CDR1 LNHNV, CDR2 YYDKDF (reference sequence). CDR3 DNA: TGTGCCACCAGCTTGCGGATAGCGGGAGCCTACGAGCAGTACTTC. It specifies CATSLRIAGAYEQYF.

This clonotype came up many times. The chain combines TRBV10-3 with TRBJ2-7; 7 nucleotides line up with TRBD1. The CDR3 is 14 residues long. V lost 5 bases to trimming and J lost 4 bases; unmatched junction nucleotides: 8. Per germline, CDR1 ENHRY and CDR2 SYGVKD. The CDR3 bases are TGTGCCATCAGTATGGCCGGGACAGCATACGAGCAGTACTTC. Translation gives CAISMAGTAYEQYF.

The sample holds many counts of this clonotype. This rearrangement joins TRBV5-1 to TRBJ1-3, with D unresolved. In germline, CDR1 is SGHRS, CDR2 YFSETQ. The V and J ends lost 5 bases and 0 bases respectively, with 9 bases between them. The CDR3 is 14 amino acids. CDR3 DNA: TGCGCCAGCAGACCCCAAACCTCTGGAAACACCATATATTTT. Residues: CASRPQTSGNTIYF.

This clonotype was seen only a few times. J is TRBJ1-1 and V is TRBV20-1; unclear D gene. This CDR3 has 13 amino acids. Germline assignment: CDR1 DFQATT and CDR2 SNEGSKA (reference sequence). Trimming took off 6 bases at V and 1 base at J, with 12 bases between the two ends. The CDR3 DNA reads as TGCAGTGCCCTCCCGGACGGGAACACTGAAGCTTTCTTT. Translating gives CSALPDGNTEAFF.

The chain's CDR3 is CASSLVGGAGANVLTF. CDR3 sequence (DNA): TGTGCCAGCAGCTTAGTGGGCGGGGCCGGGGCCAACGTCCTGACTTTC. This chain uses TRBV7-9 with TRBJ2-6; D may be TRBD2 (6 bases). V gave up 1 base and J gave up 4 bases, with 11 bases separating them. There are 16 residues in the CDR3. CDR1 SEHNR and CDR2 FQNEAQ come from the germline V gene (reference sequence).

This clonotype was seen many times. The chain combines TRBV7-9 with TRBJ2-1; D not resolved. Germline V gene lookup returns CDR1 SEHNR and CDR2 FQNEAQ (reference sequence). This CDR3 is built from 13 residues. V lost 2 bases and J lost 8, with 10 bases in between. CDR3 loop: CASSLPPSDEQFF. In DNA, the CDR3 is TGTGCCAGCAGCTTACCTCCTTCGGATGAGCAGTTCTTC.

This clonotype was detected a few times. This chain joins TRBV20-1 and TRBJ2-5; the D gene is possibly TRBD2 (5 bases). Trimming removed 0 bases at V and 2 bases at J, with 13 bases between. The CDR3 is 15 amino acids. Germline CDR1 reads DFQATT; CDR2 reads SNEGSKA (reference sequence). The CDR3 DNA reads TGCAGTGCTAGAGATCGCGAAGCGGCGCAAGAGACCCAGTACTTC. Its translation: CSARDREAAQETQYF.

This clonotype was detected ten times or more. This chain uses TRBV7-9 with TRBJ2-1; TRBD1 matches 7 bases. The CDR3 totals 15 residues. The germline V gene has CDR1 SEHNR and CDR2 FQNEAQ (reference sequence). V dropped 2 bases and J dropped 4; count of bases not matched to a gene: 5. The DNA for the CDR3 is TGTGCCAGCAGCTTATCAGGGGGTCTTTACAATGAGCAGTTCTTC. As protein: CASSLSGGLYNEQFF.

In this sample, this clonotype turned up many times. The genes are TRBV10-3 and TRBJ2-1; D call uncertain. The CDR3 contains 12 residues. CDR1 and CDR2 from the germline V gene are ENHRY and SYGVKD. V was shortened by 10 bases and J by 7 bases, with 14 bases between the two germline ends. CDR3 coding DNA: TGTGCCACCATGGTAGCCCGGAATGAGCAGTTCTTC. Protein product: CATMVARNEQFF.

The sample holds many counts of this clonotype. This chain joins TRBV28 and TRBJ2-3; D unclear. CDR1 and CDR2 from the germline V gene are MDHEN and SYDVKM. V was trimmed by 6 bases and J by 7 bases, leaving 8 bases between them. The CDR3 length is 11 residues. CDR3 coding DNA: TGTGCCAGCAGCCCTGCGTATACGCAGTATTTT. Its translation: CASSPAYTQYF.

This clonotype was counted ten times or more. The chain couples TRBV29-1 to TRBJ1-1; D perhaps matches TRBD1 (6 bases). From germline, CDR1 is SQVTM and CDR2 ANQGSEA. Trimming removed 2 bases at V and 4 bases at J, with 11 bases between. The CDR3 covers 13 residues. This chain's CDR3 is CSVEYRAGTEAFF. The DNA of the CDR3 is TGCAGCGTTGAATACAGGGCGGGCACTGAAGCTTTCTTT.

In this sample, this clonotype turned up many times. In DNA form, the CDR3 reads TGCGCCAGCAGCCGGCGGGGTGAAAACATTCAGTACTTC. Amino acid sequence: CASSRRGENIQYF. This chain uses TRBV4-3 with TRBJ2-4; TRBD2 might be the D (6 bases). CDR3 length: 13 residues. Looked up from germline, CDR1 is LGHNA and CDR2 is YSLEER. Deletions cut 4 bases from V and 5 bases from J, with 9 bases between.

This clonotype was observed many times. The V call is TRBV3-1, the J call TRBJ2-1; 10 bases are shared with TRBD2. V lost 1 base to trimming and J lost 3 bases; unmatched junction nucleotides: 12. This CDR3 contains 19 residues. CDR1 and CDR2 (germline): LGHDT, YNNKEL (reference sequence). CDR3 residues: CASSQVVSASGSIYNEQFF. Written as DNA, the CDR3 is TGTGCCAGCAGCCAAGTGGTTTCGGCTAGCGGGAGTATCTACAATGAGCAGTTCTTC.

The V call is TRBV7-9, the J call TRBJ2-3; 9 positions agree with TRBD1. Germline trimming cut 5 bases from V and 3 bases from J; bases unmatched to any gene: 12. The germline CDR1 and CDR2 sequences are SEHNR and FQNEAQ (reference sequence). This CDR3 is 17 amino acids long. This CDR3 reads CASSDRGSGWRTDTQYF. The CDR3 region has the DNA TGTGCCAGCAGCGACAGGGGGAGCGGTTGGAGGACAGATACGCAGTATTTT.

This chain links TRBV6-2 or TRBV6-3 with TRBJ2-1; D is possibly TRBD1 (5 bases). The CDR3 has 10 residues. The germline gives CDR1 MNHEY, CDR2 SVGEGT. With 5 bases removed from V and 10 bases from J, the gap between germline ends came to 6 bases. The CDR3 DNA follows: TGTGCCAGCAGTGACAGCGAGCAGTTCTTC. Protein: CASSDSEQFF.

This clonotype was seen repeatedly, ten times or more. The rearrangement joins TRBV5-1 to TRBJ2-1; tentatively, D is TRBD1 (5 bases). The CDR3 has 17 amino acids. Trimming removed 0 bases at V and 0 bases at J, with 13 bases between. The germline CDR1 and CDR2 sequences are SGHRS and YFSETQ. CDR3 sequence (DNA): TGCGCCAGCAGCTTGGGTAATGTCAGGGCCTCCTACAATGAGCAGTTCTTC. As protein: CASSLGNVRASYNEQFF.

The sample holds many counts of this clonotype. CDR3 DNA sequence: TGTGCCAGCAGCGGTGACTCCCAACCCGAAGCTTTCTTT. This sequence encodes CASSGDSQPEAFF. This sequence joins TRBV7-9 and TRBJ1-1; no clear D gene. Germline CDR1 reads SEHNR; CDR2 reads FQNEAQ (reference sequence). The V end was cut by 5 bases, the J end by 8 bases, with 15 bases between. The CDR3 extends over 13 amino acids.

This chain connects TRBV6-5 to TRBJ2-7, with D uncertain. CDR3 length: 14 amino acids. Germline V CDR1 and CDR2: MNHEY, SVGAGI. Trimming removed 4 bases at V and 3 bases at J, with 13 bases between. CDR3 DNA: TGTGCCAGCAGTTGGTCAAACCAGTACTACGAGCAGTACTTC. Protein product: CASSWSNQYYEQYF.

The V gene is TRBV27, the J gene TRBJ1-5, with 7 bases aligning to TRBD1. The CDR3 has 15 amino acids. J gave up 0 bases and V 8 bases, and 7 bases lay outside the gene matches. Germline CDR1 is MNHEY and CDR2 is SMNVEV (reference sequence). CDR3 amino acids: CASGPRGSSNQPQHF. In DNA form, the CDR3 reads TGTGCCAGCGGCCCCAGGGGGTCTAGCAATCAGCCCCAGCATTTT.

This clonotype was seen repeatedly, ten times or more. The rearrangement joins TRBV7-2 to TRBJ1-3; D possibly corresponds to TRBD1 (6 bases). Germline V gives CDR1 SGHTA, CDR2 FQGNSA. Deletions cut 0 bases from V and 4 bases from J, with 10 bases between. CDR3 length equals 15 residues. Here the CDR3 DNA reads TGTGCCAGCAGCTTAGCGTTTGGGGGCGGAAACACCATATATTTT. Amino acid sequence: CASSLAFGGGNTIYF.

The sample holds many counts of this clonotype. DNA of the CDR3: TGTGCCAGCAGCTCATCCCTGCACACTAGCGGTTCTATTACGGCGCAGTACTTC. As protein: CASSSSLHTSGSITAQYF. The J gene is TRBJ2-7, the V gene TRBV11-2; 8 nucleotides align to TRBD2. From germline, CDR1 is SGHAT and CDR2 FQNNGV. The CDR3 length is 18 residues. The V and J ends lost 4 bases and 9 bases, in that order; junction bases with no gene match: 23.